These 14 T cell receptor beta chains were sequenced from one sample in a study of cytomegalovirus exposure and HLA in healthy donors. Some clones are missing from TCRdb's copy, which holds only in-frame ones; the method was immunoSEQ multiplex PCR. The profile shows about 73,000 clones, roughly 95% of them singletons. Material: PBMCs. All receptors come from a man aged 18-30 years in good health and CMV-seronegative.

The chain is built from TRBV18 and TRBJ2-2, with 7 bases that match TRBD1. The V gene end was trimmed by 5 bases and the J gene end by 3 bases; junction bases not matched to a gene: 6. The CDR3 has 15 amino acids. Germline assignment: CDR1 KGHSH and CDR2 LQKENI. CDR3 loop: CASSSTGVYTGELFF. CDR3 DNA: TGTGCCAGCTCATCAACAGGGGTCTACACCGGGGAGCTGTTTTTT.

The chain combines TRBV10-3 with TRBJ1-2; D possibly corresponds to TRBD1 (6 bases). Between the trimmed V and J ends, which lost 0 bases and 8 bases, there was a span of 13 bases. This CDR3 has 14 residues. The germline CDR1 and CDR2 sequences are ENHRY and SYGVKD. This chain's CDR3 is CAISESGQGPGYTF. The CDR3, as DNA: TGTGCCATCAGTGAGTCGGGGCAGGGGCCGGGCTACACCTTC.

The chain is built from TRBV7-2 and TRBJ2-1, with TRBD2 identical over 9 bases. The CDR3 loop spans 16 amino acids. Germline V gene data show CDR1 as SGHTA and CDR2 as FQGNSA. V lost 5 bases, J lost 7 bases, and 12 bases stayed unmatched. DNA for the CDR3: TGTGCCAGCAGCCGAGGGGGCGGGGGGGCTTGGAATGAGCAGTTCTTC. It is translated as CASSRGGGGAWNEQFF.

J is TRBJ2-7 and V is TRBV30; D is possibly TRBD1 (6 bases). The CDR3 spans 13 residues. Germline V lookup: CDR1 GTSNPN, CDR2 SVGIG (reference sequence). V lost 5 bases, J lost 7 bases, and 18 bases lay in between. CDR3: CAWGIQGPAEQYF. In DNA form, the CDR3 reads TGTGCCTGGGGTATACAGGGCCCAGCGGAGCAGTACTTC.

The rearrangement links TRBV5-1 to TRBJ2-5; 10 bases align to TRBD1. Germline-derived CDR1 and CDR2 are SGHRS and YFSETQ. The CDR3 consists of 15 residues. V lost 4 bases and J lost 3; bases outside the gene matches: 6. CDR3 amino acids: CASSQSGTGEETQYF. In nucleotides, the CDR3 is TGCGCCAGCAGCCAATCAGGGACAGGGGAAGAGACCCAGTACTTC.

This sequence joins TRBV29-1 and TRBJ2-5; tentative D call: TRBD2 (6 bases). The germline CDR1 and CDR2 sequences are SQVTM and ANQGSEA. Trimming removed 7 bases from V and 5 bases from J, with 20 bases in between. This CDR3 has 14 residues. As DNA, the CDR3 is TGCAGCGCTGCGGGAACAGGCCGCGGGGAGACCCAGTACTTC. Translating gives CSAAGTGRGETQYF.

The chain carries TRBV19 and TRBJ1-5; unclear D gene. The CDR3 runs 17 residues. V lost 0 bases and J lost 0, with 12 bases in between. Germline CDR1 reads LNHDA; CDR2 reads SQIVND (reference sequence). CDR3 DNA: TGTGCCAGTAGTATAGATCAATCGGGAAATAGCAATCAGCCCCAGCATTTT. It translates to CASSIDQSGNSNQPQHF.

The rearrangement links TRBV4-3 to TRBJ1-1, with 8 bases identical to TRBD1. Losses at the gene ends were 4 bases for V and 5 bases for J; bases not matched to a gene: 9. The CDR3 sequence is 15 residues long. CDR1 is LGHNA and CDR2 is YSLEER in the germline V gene. CDR3 region: CASSLSHRTGTEAFF. CDR3 nucleotides: TGCGCCAGCAGCCTATCCCATCGGACAGGGACTGAAGCTTTCTTT.

The chain joins TRBV10-3 to TRBJ2-1, with TRBD2 identical over 12 bases. The CDR3 has 16 amino acids. V lost 6 bases to trimming and J lost 9 bases; unmatched junction nucleotides: 12. Germline loops: CDR1 ENHRY, CDR2 SYGVKD. CDR3 region: CAISENPSGGAVEQFF. The CDR3 region has the DNA TGTGCCATCAGCGAAAACCCTAGCGGGGGGGCCGTTGAGCAGTTCTTC.

The CDR3 here is CASSDQQGAVEAFF. CDR3 coding DNA: TGTGCCAGCAGTGATCAACAGGGGGCGGTTGAAGCTTTCTTT. The chain joins TRBV6-1 to TRBJ1-1, with 9 bases aligning to TRBD1. This CDR3 contains 14 residues. In germline, CDR1 is MNHNS, CDR2 SASEGT. With V trimmed by 3 bases and J by 7 bases, 6 bases remained unmatched.

The V call is TRBV4-2, the J call TRBJ1-1; the D gene is possibly TRBD1 (5 bases). Germline values: CDR1 LGHNA, CDR2 YNFKEQ. The CDR3 sequence is 14 residues long. V dropped 1 base and J dropped 0 bases, with 6 bases sitting between them. CDR3 sequence reads: CASSQGQMNTEAFF. CDR3 DNA sequence: TGTGCCAGCAGCCAAGGACAGATGAACACTGAAGCTTTCTTT.

The chain joins TRBV10-3 to TRBJ2-3; D gene unclear. The CDR3 loop spans 14 amino acids. CDR1 and CDR2 from the germline V gene are ENHRY and SYGVKD. Trimming removed 4 bases from V and 6 bases from J, with 14 bases in between. In nucleotides, the CDR3 is TGTGCCATCAGTGTTGGCCCCACGAAGGATACGCAGTATTTT. Translation: CAISVGPTKDTQYF.

The chain couples TRBV7-6 to TRBJ1-1; D remains ambiguous. The CDR3 loop spans 13 amino acids. V lost 8 bases, J lost 0 bases, and 10 bases lay in between. Germline V gene lookup returns CDR1 SGHVS and CDR2 FNYEAQ. CDR3 coding DNA: TGTGCCAGCGGAGCAGACCTGAACACTGAAGCTTTCTTT. The encoded protein is CASGADLNTEAFF.

The gene calls are TRBV7-9 and TRBJ1-2; 8 bases line up with TRBD1. Losses at the gene ends were 11 bases for V and 6 bases for J; bases not matched to a gene: 11. This CDR3 region has 13 residues. The germline gives CDR1 SEHNR, CDR2 FQNEAQ (reference sequence). The CDR3 DNA reads TGTGCCGTACCGACAGGGGTGAACGATGGCTACACCTTC. Its protein is CAVPTGVNDGYTF.